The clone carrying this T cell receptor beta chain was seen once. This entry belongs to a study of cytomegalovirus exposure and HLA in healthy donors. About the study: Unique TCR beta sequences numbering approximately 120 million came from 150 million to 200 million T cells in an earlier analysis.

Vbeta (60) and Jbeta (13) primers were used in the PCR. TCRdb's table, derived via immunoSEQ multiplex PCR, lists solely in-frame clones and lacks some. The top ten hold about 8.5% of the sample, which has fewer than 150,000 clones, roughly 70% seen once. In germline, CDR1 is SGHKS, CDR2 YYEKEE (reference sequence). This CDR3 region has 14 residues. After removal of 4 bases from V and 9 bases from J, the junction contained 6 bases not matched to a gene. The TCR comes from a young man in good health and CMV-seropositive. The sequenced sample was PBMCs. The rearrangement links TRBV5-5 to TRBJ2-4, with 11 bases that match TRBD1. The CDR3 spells CASSVGQGAGIQYF. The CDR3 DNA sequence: TGTGCCAGCAGCGTTGGACAGGGGGCGGGCATTCAGTACTTC.